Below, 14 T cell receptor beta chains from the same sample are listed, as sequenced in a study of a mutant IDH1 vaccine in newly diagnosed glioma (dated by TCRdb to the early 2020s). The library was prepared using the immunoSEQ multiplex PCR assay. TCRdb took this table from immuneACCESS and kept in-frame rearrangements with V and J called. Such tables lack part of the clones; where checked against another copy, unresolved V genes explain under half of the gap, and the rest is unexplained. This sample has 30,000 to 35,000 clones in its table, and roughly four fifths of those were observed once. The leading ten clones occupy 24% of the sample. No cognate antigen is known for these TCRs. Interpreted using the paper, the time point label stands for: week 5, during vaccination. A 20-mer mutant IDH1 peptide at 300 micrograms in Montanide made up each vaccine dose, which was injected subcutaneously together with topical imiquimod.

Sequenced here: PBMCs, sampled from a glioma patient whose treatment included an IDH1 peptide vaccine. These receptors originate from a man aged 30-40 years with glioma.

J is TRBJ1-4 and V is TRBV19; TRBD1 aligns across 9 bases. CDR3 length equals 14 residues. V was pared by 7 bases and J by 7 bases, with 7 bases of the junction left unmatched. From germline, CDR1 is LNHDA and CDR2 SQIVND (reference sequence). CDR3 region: CASTEQGASEKLFF. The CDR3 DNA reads TGTGCCAGTACCGAACAGGGGGCGTCTGAAAAACTGTTTTTT.

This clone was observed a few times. The CDR3 is CASSPPRVGNQPQHF. The CDR3, as DNA: TGTGCCAGTAGTCCGCCAAGGGTGGGCAATCAGCCCCAGCATTTT. The chain recombines TRBV19 with TRBJ1-5, with no clear D. There are 15 residues in the CDR3. Trimming took off 5 bases at V and 2 bases at J, with 13 bases between the two ends. The germline gives CDR1 LNHDA, CDR2 SQIVND (reference sequence).

This CDR3 is CASRNRGRVYEQYF. The CDR3 DNA follows: TGTGCCAGCAGAAACAGGGGGCGCGTCTACGAGCAGTACTTC. This sequence joins TRBV2 and TRBJ2-7; 9 bases match TRBD1. Per the germline V gene, CDR1 is SNHLY and CDR2 is FYNNEI. The CDR3 runs 14 residues. V was clipped by 6 bases and J by 3 bases; unmatched bases: 6.

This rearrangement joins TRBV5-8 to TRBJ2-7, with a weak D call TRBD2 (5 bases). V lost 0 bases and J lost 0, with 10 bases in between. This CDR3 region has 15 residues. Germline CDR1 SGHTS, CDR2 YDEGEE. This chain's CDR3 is CASSLGTFSSYEQYF. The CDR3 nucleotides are TGTGCCAGCAGCTTGGGGACTTTCAGCTCCTACGAGCAGTACTTC.

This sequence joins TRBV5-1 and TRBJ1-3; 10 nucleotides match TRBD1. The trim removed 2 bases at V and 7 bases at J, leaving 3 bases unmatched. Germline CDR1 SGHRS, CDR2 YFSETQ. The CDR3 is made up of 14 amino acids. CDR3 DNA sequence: TGCGCCAGCAGCTTAGGGACAGGGGCGAACACCATATATTTT. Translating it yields CASSLGTGANTIYF.

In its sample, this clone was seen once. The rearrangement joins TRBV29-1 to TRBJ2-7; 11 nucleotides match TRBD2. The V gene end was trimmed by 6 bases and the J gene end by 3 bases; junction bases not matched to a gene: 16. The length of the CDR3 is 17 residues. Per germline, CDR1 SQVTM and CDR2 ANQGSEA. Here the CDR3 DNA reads TGCAGCGTCACTCGACCCGGGACTAGCGGAGGGGTCTACGAGCAGTACTTC. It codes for CSVTRPGTSGGVYEQYF.

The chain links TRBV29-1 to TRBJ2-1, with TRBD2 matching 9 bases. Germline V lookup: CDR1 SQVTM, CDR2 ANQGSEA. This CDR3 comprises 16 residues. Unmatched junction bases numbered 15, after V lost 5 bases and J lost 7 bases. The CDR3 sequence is CSVLTSGRTARNEQFF. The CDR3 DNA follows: TGCAGCGTTCTTACAAGCGGGAGGACAGCGAGGAATGAGCAGTTCTTC.

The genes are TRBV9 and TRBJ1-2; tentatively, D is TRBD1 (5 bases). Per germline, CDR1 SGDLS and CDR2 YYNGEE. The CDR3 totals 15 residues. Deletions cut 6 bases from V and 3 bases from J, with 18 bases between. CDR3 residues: CASTSLGREDYGYTF. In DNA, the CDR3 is TGTGCCAGCACCTCATTGGGGCGCGAGGACTATGGCTACACCTTC.

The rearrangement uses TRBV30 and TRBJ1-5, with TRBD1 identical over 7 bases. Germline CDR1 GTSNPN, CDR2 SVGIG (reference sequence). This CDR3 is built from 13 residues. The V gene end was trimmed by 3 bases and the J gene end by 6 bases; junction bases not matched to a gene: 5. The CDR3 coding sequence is TGTGCCTGGAGCGGAAACAGGGGTCAGCCCCAGCATTTT. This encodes CAWSGNRGQPQHF.

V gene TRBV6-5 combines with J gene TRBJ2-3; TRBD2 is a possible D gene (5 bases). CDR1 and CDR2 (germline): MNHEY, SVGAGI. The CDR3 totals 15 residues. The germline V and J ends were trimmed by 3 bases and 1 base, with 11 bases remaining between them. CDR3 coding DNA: TGTGCCAGCAGTTATAGAGGGTCTCGCACAGATACGCAGTATTTT. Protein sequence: CASSYRGSRTDTQYF.

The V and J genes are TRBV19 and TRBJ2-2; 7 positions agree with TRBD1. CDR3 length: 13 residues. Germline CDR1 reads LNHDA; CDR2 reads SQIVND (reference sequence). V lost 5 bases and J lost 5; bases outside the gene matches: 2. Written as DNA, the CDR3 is TGTGCCAGTAGTTTGGACAGGACCGGGGAGCTGTTTTTT. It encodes CASSLDRTGELFF.

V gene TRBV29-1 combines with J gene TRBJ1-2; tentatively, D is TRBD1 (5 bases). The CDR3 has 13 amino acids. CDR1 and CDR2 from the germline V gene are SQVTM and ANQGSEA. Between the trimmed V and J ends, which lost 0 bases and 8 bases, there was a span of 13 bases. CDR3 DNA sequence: TGCAGCGTTGAAGATCCCAGTGGGACCGGCTACACCTTC. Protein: CSVEDPSGTGYTF. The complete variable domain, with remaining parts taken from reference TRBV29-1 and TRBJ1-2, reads SAVISQKPSRDICQRGTSLTIQCQVDSQVTMMFWYRQQPGQSLTLIATANQGSEATYESGFVIDKFPISRPNLTFSTLTVSNMSPEDSSIYLCSVEDPSGTGYTFGSGTRLTVV.

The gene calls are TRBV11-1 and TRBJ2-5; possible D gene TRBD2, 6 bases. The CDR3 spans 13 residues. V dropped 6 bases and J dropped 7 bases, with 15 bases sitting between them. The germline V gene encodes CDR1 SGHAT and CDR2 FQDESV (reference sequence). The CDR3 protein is CASSIAYGGTQYF. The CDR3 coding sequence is TGTGCCAGCAGTATCGCCTACGGGGGGACCCAGTACTTC.

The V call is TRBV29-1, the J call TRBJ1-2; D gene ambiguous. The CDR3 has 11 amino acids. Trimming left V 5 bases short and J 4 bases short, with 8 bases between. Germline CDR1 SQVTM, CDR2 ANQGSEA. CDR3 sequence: CSVWGRYGYTF. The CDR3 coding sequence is TGCAGCGTTTGGGGTCGCTATGGCTACACCTTC.